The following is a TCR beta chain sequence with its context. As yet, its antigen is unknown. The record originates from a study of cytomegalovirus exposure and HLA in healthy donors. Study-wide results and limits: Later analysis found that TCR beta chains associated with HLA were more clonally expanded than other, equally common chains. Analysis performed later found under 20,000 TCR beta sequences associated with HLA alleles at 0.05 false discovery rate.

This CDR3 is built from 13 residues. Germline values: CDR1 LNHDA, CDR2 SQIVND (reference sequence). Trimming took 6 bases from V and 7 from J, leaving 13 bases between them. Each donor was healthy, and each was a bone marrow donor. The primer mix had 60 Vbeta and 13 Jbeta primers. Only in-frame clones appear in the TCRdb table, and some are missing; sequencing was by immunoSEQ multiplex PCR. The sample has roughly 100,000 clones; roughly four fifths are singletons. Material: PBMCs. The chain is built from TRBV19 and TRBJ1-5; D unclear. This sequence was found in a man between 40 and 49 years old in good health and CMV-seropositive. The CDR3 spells CASRHEGWQPQHF. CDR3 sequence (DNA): TGTGCCAGTAGGCACGAGGGTTGGCAGCCCCAGCATTTT.